Sequencing of this T cell receptor (beta chain) was carried out in a study of technical replicates of blood from several donors. Profiled with immunoSEQ multiplex PCR; TCRdb holds only in-frame clones, not every one. The repertoire holds 74,000 or so clones, with approximately 96% as singletons. This CDR3 has 13 amino acids. V shed 5 bases and J shed 4 bases, with 12 bases lying between them. Germline V gene data show CDR1 as LNHDA and CDR2 as SQIVND (reference sequence). The rearrangement uses TRBV19 and TRBJ2-7; weak D call: TRBD1 (5 bases). Sequenced: T cells isolated from PBMCs. The clonotype was recovered from a human donor in good health. For the CDR3, the DNA is TGTGCCAGTAGTGCCGGACAAATATACGAGCAGTACTTC. Translation gives CASSAGQIYEQYF.